Listed here are 6 T cell receptor beta chains from one sample, sequenced in a study of shared clonotypes between healthy human individuals. The table came from immunoSEQ multiplex PCR; TCRdb's copy has only in-frame clones and leaves some out. The sample carries around 1.4 million clones, just under 99% recorded once. The specimen was naive CD4+ T cells sorted from blood. The subset here: CD45RA+ positively selected. These receptors all stem from a man aged 25-40 years in good health.

This chain links TRBV5-8 with TRBJ1-4; D is undetermined. V lost 1 base and J 7 bases, leaving 5 bases between the germline ends. This CDR3 is built from 12 residues. Looked up from germline, CDR1 is SGHTS and CDR2 is YDEGEE. CDR3 in amino acids: CASSLTGEKLFF. The CDR3 DNA follows: TGTGCCAGCAGCTTGACTGGTGAAAAACTGTTTTTT.

About this clone: Sequence at one end of the junction differs from germline and may be a read error. The gene calls are TRBV15 and TRBJ2-1; TRBD2 matches 10 bases. Germline CDR1 reads LNHNV; CDR2 reads YYDKDF (reference sequence). The CDR3 runs to 17 residues. Here the CDR3 reads CATSIRTSGGGYDEQFF. The CDR3 DNA is TGTGCCACCAGCATAAGGACTAGCGGAGGGGGCTACGATGAGCAGTTCTTC.

This clone was seen just once. The chain carries TRBV19 and TRBJ2-3; TRBD1 might be the D (6 bases). Germline CDR1 reads LNHDA; CDR2 reads SQIVND (reference sequence). The CDR3 loop spans 15 amino acids. The germline V and J ends were trimmed by 6 bases and 0 bases, with 13 bases remaining between them. The CDR3 sequence: CASRNRDPSTDTQYF. In DNA form, the CDR3 reads TGTGCCAGTAGGAACAGGGACCCTAGCACAGATACGCAGTATTTT.

The V call is TRBV5-1, the J call TRBJ2-1; 9 bases are a match to TRBD2. CDR1 and CDR2 from the germline V gene are SGHRS and YFSETQ. The CDR3 spans 14 residues. J gave up 9 bases and V 0 bases, and 4 bases lay outside the gene matches. For the CDR3, the DNA is TGCGCCAGCAGCTTGGACGGGACTAGCCGTGAGCAGTTCTTC. Residues: CASSLDGTSREQFF.

The chain recombines TRBV10-3 with TRBJ2-3, with 7 bases identical to TRBD2. Trimming took 0 bases from V and 3 from J; bases not matched to a gene: 9. The CDR3 extends over 17 amino acids. Germline CDR1 and CDR2: ENHRY and SYGVKD. This chain's CDR3 is CAISESRAGARTDTQYF. In nucleotides, the CDR3 is TGTGCCATCAGTGAGTCGAGGGCGGGAGCCCGGACAGATACGCAGTATTTT.

This clone was observed once. The V gene is TRBV12-2, the J gene TRBJ2-2; the table's D call TRBD2 went unverified against the DNA. TRBV12-2 has pseudogene status. CDR3 length equals 16 residues. In DNA, the CDR3 is TGTGCAAGTCGCTTAGATGCTAGCGGGAGGACCGGGGAGCTGTTTTTT. As protein: CASRLDASGRTGELFF.